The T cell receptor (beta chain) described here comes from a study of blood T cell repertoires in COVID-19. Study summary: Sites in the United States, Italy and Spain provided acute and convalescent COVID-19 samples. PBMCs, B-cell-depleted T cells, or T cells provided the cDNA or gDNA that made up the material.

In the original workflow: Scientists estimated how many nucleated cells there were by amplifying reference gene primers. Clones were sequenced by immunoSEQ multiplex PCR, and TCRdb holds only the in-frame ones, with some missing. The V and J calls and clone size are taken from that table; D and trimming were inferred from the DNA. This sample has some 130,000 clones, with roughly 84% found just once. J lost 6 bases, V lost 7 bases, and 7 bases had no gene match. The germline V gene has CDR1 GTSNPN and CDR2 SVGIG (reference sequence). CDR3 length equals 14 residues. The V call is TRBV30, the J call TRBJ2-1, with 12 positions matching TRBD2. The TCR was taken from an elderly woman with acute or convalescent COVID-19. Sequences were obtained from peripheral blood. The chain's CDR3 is CASGLAGTINEQFF. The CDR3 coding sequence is TGTGCCTCAGGACTAGCGGGAACAATCAATGAGCAGTTCTTC.